A selection of T cell receptor beta chains follows, all from one sample in a study of early T cells in non-severe SARS-CoV-2 infection. TCRdb passed the 5' RACE reads through MiXCR, listing each CDR3 protein once. This table has tens of thousands of distinct CDR3 sequences, approximately 12% appearing once. Here the sequenced sample was whole blood, taken at baseline. These receptors were taken from an adult who was a healthcare worker with PCR-confirmed SARS-CoV-2 infection or an uninfected control (not recorded which). The donor label of this sample is uncertain. Each CDR3 is given with its conserved first and last residue.

V	length	CDR3
TRBV7-3	16	CASSNKSGGGTDTQYF
TRBV7-2	15	CASSSQAGGLDTQYF
TRBV19	15	CASTTIEGRNTEAFF
TRBV6-2/TRBV6-3	13	CASRLGSSYEQYF
TRBV5-1	14	CASSAGSLNQPQHF
TRBV5-1	15	CASSLVPGGGYEQYF
TRBV9	12	CASSAVGADQFF
TRBV18	16	CASSPGQGLTFYGYTF
TRBV20-1	10	CSARTKEAFF
TRBV12-3/TRBV12-4	15	CASSPTDRGAETQYF
TRBV4-2	14	CASSQEPHGQEQYF
TRBV28	14	CASSSMGRMYGYTF
TRBV30	14	CAWSDGGATDTQYF
TRBV13	14	CASSLGRIRKKLFF
TRBV6-1	14	CASRETGISYEQYF
TRBV29-1	13	CSVGLAEGQPQYF
TRBV9	15	CASSAGGTTYNEQFF
TRBV12-3/TRBV12-4	13	CASNGQFQETQYF
TRBV7-3	13	CASSFKGNYGYTF
TRBV30	13	CAWSAGVDYGYTF
TRBV7-8	14	CASSSRETHTEAFF
TRBV7-9	13	CASVGQAGYEQYF
TRBV21-1	21	CASSKAPGWRERKRTNEKLFF
TRBV4-2	17	CASSQNSLSSYNSPLHF
TRBV7-6	14	CASSLGGSYNEQFF
TRBV18	13	CASSPQGGNEQFF
TRBV12-3/TRBV12-4	13	CASSSGPHTEAFF
TRBV12-3/TRBV12-4	18	CASSRPGLAGANQETQYF
TRBV7-2	15	CASSAEGWPTDTQYF
TRBV7-9	12	CASSLDRNTQYF
TRBV2	13	CASSWGQGAEAFF
TRBV10-3	13	CAISKTDTHEQYF
TRBV6-6	15	CASSYYSSGANVLTF
TRBV12-5	14	CASGLPRTDYGYTF
TRBV6-5	14	CASSYTGSENTIYF
TRBV3-1	14	CASSQDRANTEAFF
TRBV10-3	10	CAITESRAFF
TRBV7-9	12	CASSLMNNEQFF
TRBV2	15	CASSDVSSRADTQYF
TRBV5-5	16	CASSLAVLAGSETQYF
TRBV5-1	17	CASSFGNGGTIQETQYF
TRBV7-2	16	CASSLEGSRVNEKLFF
TRBV7-8	16	CASSLNYRGLNSPLHF
TRBV7-2	15	CASTLAGGPQETQYF
TRBV4-2	17	CASSQDSGLGGTGELFF
TRBV5-6	14	CASSLVATHNEQFF
TRBV12-3/TRBV12-4	15	CASSPTGGPTGELFF
TRBV5-5	14	CASRSSRGAYEQYF
TRBV12-3/TRBV12-4	13	CASSLGRTLEQYF
TRBV6-6	16	CASSTGPDTLRETQYF
TRBV7-9	14	CASSPTNFSTEAFF